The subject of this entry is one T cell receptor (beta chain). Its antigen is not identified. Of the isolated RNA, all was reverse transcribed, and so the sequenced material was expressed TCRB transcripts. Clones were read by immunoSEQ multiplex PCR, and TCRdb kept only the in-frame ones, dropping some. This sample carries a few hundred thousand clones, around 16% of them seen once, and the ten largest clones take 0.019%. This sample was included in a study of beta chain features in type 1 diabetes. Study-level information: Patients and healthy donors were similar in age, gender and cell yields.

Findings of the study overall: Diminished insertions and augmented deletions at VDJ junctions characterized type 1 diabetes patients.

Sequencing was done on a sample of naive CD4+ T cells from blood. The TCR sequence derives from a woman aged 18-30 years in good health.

The CDR3: CASSLAGGRNQPQHF. DNA of the CDR3: TGTGCCAGCAGCTTAGCGGGGGGACGCAATCAGCCCCAGCATTTT. This sequence joins TRBV7-9 and TRBJ1-5, with D possibly TRBD1 on 5 matching bases. V was shortened by 0 bases and J by 2 bases, with 8 bases between the two germline ends. The CDR3 is 15 residues long. Germline CDR1 SEHNR, CDR2 FQNEAQ (reference sequence). Supplemented by reference TRBV7-9 and TRBJ1-5, the full variable domain reads DTGVSQNPRHKITKRGQNVTFRCDPISEHNRLYWYRQTLGQGPEFLTYFQNEAQLEKSRLLSDRFSAERPKGSFSTLEIQRTEQGDSAMYLCASSLAGGRNQPQHFGDGTRLSIL.